This paragraph covers one TCR beta chain sequence. The CDR3 has 15 residues. The V gene lost 1 base and the J gene lost 4 bases, with 10 bases spanning the gap. Germline CDR1 reads MDHEN; CDR2 reads SYDVKM. Profiling relied on immunoSEQ multiplex PCR, and the TCRdb table lists in-frame clones only, not all of them. The sample has 100,000 to 110,000 clones, roughly nine tenths seen once. The record originates from a study of blood T cell repertoires in COVID-19. This chain joins TRBV28 and TRBJ2-2; D perhaps matches TRBD1 (5 bases). The receptor was isolated from a man in his fifties or sixties with active COVID-19. The sequenced material came from peripheral blood. CDR3 in amino acids: CASSLSGQGTGELFF. In nucleotides, the CDR3 is TGTGCCAGCAGTTTATCAGGGCAGGGCACCGGGGAGCTGTTTTTT.